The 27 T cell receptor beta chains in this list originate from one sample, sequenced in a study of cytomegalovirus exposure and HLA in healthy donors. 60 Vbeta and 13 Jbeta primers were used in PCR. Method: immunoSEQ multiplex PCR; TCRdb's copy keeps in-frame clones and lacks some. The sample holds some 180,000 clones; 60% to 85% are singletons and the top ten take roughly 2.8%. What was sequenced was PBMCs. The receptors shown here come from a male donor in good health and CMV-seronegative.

The CDR3 nucleotides are TGTGCCAGCAGGGGCTACGCATCGACTGAAGCTTTCTTT. The encoded protein is CASRGYASTEAFF. The chain recombines TRBV5-4 with TRBJ1-1, with D unclear. V was shortened by 5 bases and J by 5 bases, with 13 bases between the two germline ends. The germline V gene has CDR1 SGHNT and CDR2 YYREEE (reference sequence). The length of the CDR3 is 13 residues.

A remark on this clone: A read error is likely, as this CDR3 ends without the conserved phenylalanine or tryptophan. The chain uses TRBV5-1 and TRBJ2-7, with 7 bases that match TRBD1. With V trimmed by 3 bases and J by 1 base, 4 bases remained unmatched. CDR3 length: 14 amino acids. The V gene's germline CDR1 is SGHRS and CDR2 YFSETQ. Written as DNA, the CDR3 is TGCGCCAGCAGCTCTACAGGGGATTCCTACGAGCAGTACTCC. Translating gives CASSSTGDSYEQYS.

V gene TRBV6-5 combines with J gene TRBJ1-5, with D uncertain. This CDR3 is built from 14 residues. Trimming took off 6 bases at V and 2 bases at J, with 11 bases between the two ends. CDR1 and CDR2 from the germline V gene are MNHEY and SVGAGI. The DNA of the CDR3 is TGTGCCAGCAGAGCGGGGATCGGCAATCAGCCCCAGCATTTT. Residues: CASRAGIGNQPQHF.

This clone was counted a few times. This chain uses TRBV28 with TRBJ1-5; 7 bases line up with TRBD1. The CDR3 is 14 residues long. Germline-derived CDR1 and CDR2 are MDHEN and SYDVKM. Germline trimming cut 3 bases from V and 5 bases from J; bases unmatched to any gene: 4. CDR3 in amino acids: CASSFDRVDQPQHF. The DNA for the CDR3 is TGTGCCAGCAGTTTCGACAGGGTGGATCAGCCCCAGCATTTT.

CDR3 DNA: TGTGCCAGCAGCCCGGGACTAAACTATGGCTACACCTTC. Translating it yields CASSPGLNYGYTF. The rearrangement uses TRBV7-9 and TRBJ1-2; D possibly corresponds to TRBD1 (5 bases). Trimming pared 5 bases from V and 2 bases from J, leaving 9 bases between. Germline values: CDR1 SEHNR, CDR2 FQNEAQ (reference sequence). The CDR3 extends over 13 amino acids. The whole variable domain, remainder taken from reference TRBV7-9 and TRBJ1-2, is DTGVSQNPRHKITKRGQNVTFRCDPISEHNRLYWYRQTLGQGPEFLTYFQNEAQLEKSRLLSDRFSAERPKGSFSTLEIQRTEQGDSAMYLCASSPGLNYGYTFGSGTRLTVV.

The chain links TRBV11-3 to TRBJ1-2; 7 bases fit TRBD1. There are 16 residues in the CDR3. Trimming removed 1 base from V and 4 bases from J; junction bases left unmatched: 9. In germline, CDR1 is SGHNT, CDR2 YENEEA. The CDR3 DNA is TGTGCCAGCAGCTTAGGTCCTACAGGGGCCACCTATGGCTACACCTTC. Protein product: CASSLGPTGATYGYTF.

The CDR3 region is CAGRGTSYEQYF. The DNA for the CDR3 is TGTGCGGGGCGGGGGACCTCCTACGAGCAGTACTTC. V gene TRBV27 combines with J gene TRBJ2-7; TRBD2 matches 7 bases. CDR1 is MNHEY, CDR2 SMNVEV, per germline (reference sequence). The CDR3 has 12 amino acids.

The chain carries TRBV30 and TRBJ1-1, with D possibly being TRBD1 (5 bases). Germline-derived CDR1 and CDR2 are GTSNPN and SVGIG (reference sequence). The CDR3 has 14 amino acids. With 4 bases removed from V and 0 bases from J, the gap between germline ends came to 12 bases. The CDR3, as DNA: TGTGCCTGGATGCAGGGAGGCATGAACACTGAAGCTTTCTTT. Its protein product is CAWMQGGMNTEAFF.

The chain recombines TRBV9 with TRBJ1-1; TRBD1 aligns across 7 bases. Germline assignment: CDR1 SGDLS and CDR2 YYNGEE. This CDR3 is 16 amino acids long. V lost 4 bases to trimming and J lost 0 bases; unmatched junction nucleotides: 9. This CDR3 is CASSPPTGTLNTEAFF. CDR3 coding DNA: TGTGCCAGCAGCCCACCGACAGGGACTTTGAACACTGAAGCTTTCTTT.

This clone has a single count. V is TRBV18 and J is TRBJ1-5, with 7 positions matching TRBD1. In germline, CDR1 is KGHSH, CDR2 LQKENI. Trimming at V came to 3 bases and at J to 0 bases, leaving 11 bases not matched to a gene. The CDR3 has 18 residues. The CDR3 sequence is CASSPGIVGTVSNQPQHF. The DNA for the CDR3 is TGTGCCAGCTCACCTGGGATAGTCGGGACAGTTAGCAATCAGCCCCAGCATTTT.

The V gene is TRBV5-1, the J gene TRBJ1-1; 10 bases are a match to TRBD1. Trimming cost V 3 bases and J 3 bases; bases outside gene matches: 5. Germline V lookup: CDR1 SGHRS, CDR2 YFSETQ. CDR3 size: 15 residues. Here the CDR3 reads CASSWGTGADTEAFF. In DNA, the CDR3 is TGCGCCAGCAGCTGGGGGACAGGGGCGGACACTGAAGCTTTCTTT.

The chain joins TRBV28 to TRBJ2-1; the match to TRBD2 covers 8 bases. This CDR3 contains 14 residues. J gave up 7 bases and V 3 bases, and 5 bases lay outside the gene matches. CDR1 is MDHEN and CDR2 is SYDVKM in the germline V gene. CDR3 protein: CASSLEREMNEQFF. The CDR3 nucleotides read TGTGCCAGCAGTTTGGAGCGGGAGATGAATGAGCAGTTCTTC.

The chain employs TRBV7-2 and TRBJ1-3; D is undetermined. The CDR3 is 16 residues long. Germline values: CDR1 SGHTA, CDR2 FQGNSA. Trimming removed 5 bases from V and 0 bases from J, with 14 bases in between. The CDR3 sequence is CASSRRRANSGNTIYF. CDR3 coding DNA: TGTGCCAGCAGCCGGCGGCGGGCAAACTCTGGAAACACCATATATTTT.

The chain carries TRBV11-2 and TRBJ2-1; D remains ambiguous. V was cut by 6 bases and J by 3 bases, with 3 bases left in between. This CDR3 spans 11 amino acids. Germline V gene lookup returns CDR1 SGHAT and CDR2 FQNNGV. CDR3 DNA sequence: TGTGCCAGCAGTCACTACAATGAGCAGTTCTTC. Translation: CASSHYNEQFF.

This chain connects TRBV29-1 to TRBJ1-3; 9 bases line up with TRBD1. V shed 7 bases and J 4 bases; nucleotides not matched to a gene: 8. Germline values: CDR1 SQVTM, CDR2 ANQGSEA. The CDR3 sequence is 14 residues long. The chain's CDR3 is CSASNRGPGNTIYF. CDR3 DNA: TGCAGCGCCTCCAACAGGGGGCCAGGAAACACCATATATTTT.

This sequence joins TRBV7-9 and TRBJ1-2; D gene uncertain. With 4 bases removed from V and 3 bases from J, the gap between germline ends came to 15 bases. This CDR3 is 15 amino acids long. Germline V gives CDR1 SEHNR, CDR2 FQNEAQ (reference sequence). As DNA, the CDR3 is TGTGCCAGCAGCTCCACGGTTGCCAGGTACTATGGCTACACCTTC. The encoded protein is CASSSTVARYYGYTF.

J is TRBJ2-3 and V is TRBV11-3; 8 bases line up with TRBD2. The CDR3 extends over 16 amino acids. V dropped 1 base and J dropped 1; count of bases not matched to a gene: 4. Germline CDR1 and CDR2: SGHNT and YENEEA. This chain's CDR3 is CASSLGSGSRTDTQYF. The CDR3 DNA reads TGTGCCAGCAGCTTAGGAAGCGGGAGTCGCACAGATACGCAGTATTTT.

CDR3 sequence: CSVETGSYEQYF. CDR3 DNA sequence: TGCAGCGTTGAAACAGGTTCCTACGAGCAGTACTTC. V usage is TRBV29-1 and J usage is TRBJ2-7, with D possibly TRBD1 on 5 matching bases. The CDR3 is 12 residues long. Germline loops: CDR1 SQVTM, CDR2 ANQGSEA. The V end was cut by 2 bases, the J end by 1 base, with 6 bases between.

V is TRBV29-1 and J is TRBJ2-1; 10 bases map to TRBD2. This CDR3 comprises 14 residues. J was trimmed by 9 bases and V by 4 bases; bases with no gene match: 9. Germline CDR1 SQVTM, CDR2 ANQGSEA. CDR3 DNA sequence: TGCAGCGTTGGGCGGCTAGCGGGAGTAGGTGAGCAGTTCTTC. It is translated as CSVGRLAGVGEQFF.

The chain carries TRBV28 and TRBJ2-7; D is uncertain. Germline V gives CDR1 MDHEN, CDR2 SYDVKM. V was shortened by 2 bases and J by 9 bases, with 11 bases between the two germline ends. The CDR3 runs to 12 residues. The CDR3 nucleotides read TGTGCCAGCAGTTTAGATTCTTCGGTGCAGTACTTC. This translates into CASSLDSSVQYF.

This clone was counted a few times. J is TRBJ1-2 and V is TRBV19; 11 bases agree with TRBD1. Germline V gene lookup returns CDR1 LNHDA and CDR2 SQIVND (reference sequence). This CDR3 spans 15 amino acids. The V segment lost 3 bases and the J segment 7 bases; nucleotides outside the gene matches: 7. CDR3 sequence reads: CASSITGTGGFGYTF. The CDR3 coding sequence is TGTGCCAGTAGTATCACGGGGACAGGGGGATTTGGCTACACCTTC. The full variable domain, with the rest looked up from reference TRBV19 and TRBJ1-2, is DGGITQSPKYLFRKEGQNVTLSCEQNLNHDAMYWYRQDPGQGLRLIYYSQIVNDFQKGDIAEGYSVSREKKESFPLTVTSAQKNPTAFYLCASSITGTGGFGYTFGSGTRLTVV.

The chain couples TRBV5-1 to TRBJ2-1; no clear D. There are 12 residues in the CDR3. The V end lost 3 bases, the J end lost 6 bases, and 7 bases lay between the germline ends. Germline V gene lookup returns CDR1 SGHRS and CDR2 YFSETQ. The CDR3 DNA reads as TGCGCCAGCAGCTCCGTCGGCAATGAGCAGTTCTTC. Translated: CASSSVGNEQFF.

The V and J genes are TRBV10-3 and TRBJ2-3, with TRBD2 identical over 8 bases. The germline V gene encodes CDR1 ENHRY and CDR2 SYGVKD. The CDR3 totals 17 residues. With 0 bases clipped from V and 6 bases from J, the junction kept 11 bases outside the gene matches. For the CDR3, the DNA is TGTGCCATCAGTGAGTCGAACTTCGGGAGGGCCGCGGATACGCAGTATTTT. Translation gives CAISESNFGRAADTQYF.

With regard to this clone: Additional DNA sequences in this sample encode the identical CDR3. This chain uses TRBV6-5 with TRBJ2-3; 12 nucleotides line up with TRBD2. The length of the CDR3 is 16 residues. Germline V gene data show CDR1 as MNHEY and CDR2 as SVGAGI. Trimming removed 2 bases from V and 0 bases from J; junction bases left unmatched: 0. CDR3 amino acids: CASSYLAGGSTDTQYF. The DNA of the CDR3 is TGTGCCAGCAGTTACCTAGCGGGAGGGAGCACAGATACGCAGTATTTT.

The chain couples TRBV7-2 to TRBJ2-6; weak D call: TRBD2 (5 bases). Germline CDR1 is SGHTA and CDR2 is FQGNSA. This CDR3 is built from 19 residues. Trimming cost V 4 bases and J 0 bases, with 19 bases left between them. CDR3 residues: CASSWNTNLGGSGANVLTF. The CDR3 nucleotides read TGTGCCAGCAGCTGGAACACGAATCTAGGAGGCTCTGGGGCCAACGTCCTGACTTTC.

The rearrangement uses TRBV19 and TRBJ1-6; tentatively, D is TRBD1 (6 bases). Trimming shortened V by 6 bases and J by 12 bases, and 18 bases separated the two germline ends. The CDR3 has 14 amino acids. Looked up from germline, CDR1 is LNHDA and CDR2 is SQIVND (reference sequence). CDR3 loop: CASRTGTLGLPLHF. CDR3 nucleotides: TGTGCCAGTAGGACCGGGACACTTGGACTACCCCTCCACTTT.

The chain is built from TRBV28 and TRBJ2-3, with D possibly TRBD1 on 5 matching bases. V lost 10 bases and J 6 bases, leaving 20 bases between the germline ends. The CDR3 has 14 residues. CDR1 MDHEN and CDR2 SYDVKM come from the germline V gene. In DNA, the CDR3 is TGTGCCACCAAAACAAGGGCGAAGGGGGATACGCAGTATTTT. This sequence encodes CATKTRAKGDTQYF.